Here is one T cell receptor (beta chain) with its context. Its matching antigen is unknown. This sample is part of a study of T cell responses to AZD1222 COVID-19 vaccine. Whole-study context: Analysis merged second doses at about 4 or about 12 weeks. Notes on the study in general: Spike regions recognized by vaccine-associated CD4 TCRs spanned the protein, led by 160-218 and 743-854. Clonal diversity was possibly underestimated, and white British individuals and females predominated among donors.

Sequencing was performed with immunoSEQ multiplex PCR; in TCRdb, only in-frame clones are kept and a portion is missing. In the table there are about 110,000 clones, roughly 90% of which are singletons. The CDR3 consists of 13 residues. The germline CDR1 and CDR2 sequences are SQVTM and ANQGSEA. The ends were cut back, 4 bases at V and 5 bases at J, with 9 bases in the middle. This specimen consisted of peripheral blood, obtained on day 0 of AZD1222 vaccination. The TCR was taken from an adult in good health. This chain uses TRBV29-1 with TRBJ1-6; perhaps TRBD1 as D (5 bases). CDR3 sequence (DNA): TGCAGCGTTGCCCCAGGGAATAATTCACCCCTCCACTTT. Translation: CSVAPGNNSPLHF.